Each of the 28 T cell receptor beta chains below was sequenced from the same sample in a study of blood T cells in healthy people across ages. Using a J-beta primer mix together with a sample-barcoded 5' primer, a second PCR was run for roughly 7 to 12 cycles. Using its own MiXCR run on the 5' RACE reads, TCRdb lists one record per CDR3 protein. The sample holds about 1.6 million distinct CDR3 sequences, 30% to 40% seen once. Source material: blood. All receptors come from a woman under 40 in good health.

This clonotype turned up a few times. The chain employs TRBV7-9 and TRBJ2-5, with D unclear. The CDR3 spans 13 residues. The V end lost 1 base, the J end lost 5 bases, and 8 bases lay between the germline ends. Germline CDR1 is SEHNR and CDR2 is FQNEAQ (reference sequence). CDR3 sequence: CASSLVGFETQYF. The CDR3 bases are TGTGCCAGCAGCTTAGTAGGGTTCGAGACCCAGTACTTC.

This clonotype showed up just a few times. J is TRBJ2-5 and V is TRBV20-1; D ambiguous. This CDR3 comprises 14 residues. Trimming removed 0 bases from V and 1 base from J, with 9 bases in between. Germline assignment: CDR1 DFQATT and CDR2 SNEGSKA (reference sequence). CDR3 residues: CSAREAVLQETQYF. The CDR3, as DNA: TGCAGTGCTAGAGAGGCGGTACTCCAAGAGACCCAGTACTTC.

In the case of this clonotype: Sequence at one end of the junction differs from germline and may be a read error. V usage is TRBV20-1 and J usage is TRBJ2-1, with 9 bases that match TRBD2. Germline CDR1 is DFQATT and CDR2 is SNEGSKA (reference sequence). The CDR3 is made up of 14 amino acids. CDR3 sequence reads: CSAPPGLAYKEQFF. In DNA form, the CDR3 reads TGCAGTGCTCCCCCGGGACTAGCTTACAAAGAGCAGTTCTTC.

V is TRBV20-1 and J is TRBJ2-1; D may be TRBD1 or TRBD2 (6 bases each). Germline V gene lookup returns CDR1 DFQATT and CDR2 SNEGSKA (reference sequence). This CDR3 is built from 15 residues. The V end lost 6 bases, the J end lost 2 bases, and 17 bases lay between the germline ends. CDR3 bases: TGCAGTGCCCTAGGGGGGAGTGCTACCTACAATGAGCAGTTCTTC. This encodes CSALGGSATYNEQFF.

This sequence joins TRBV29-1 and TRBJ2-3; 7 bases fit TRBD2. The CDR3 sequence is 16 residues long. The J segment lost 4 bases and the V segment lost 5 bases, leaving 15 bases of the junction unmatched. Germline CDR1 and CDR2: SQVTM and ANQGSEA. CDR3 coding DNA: TGCAGCGTTCCCGAGGGTTGGGGCCGGGGGGCAGATACGCAGTATTTT. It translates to CSVPEGWGRGADTQYF.

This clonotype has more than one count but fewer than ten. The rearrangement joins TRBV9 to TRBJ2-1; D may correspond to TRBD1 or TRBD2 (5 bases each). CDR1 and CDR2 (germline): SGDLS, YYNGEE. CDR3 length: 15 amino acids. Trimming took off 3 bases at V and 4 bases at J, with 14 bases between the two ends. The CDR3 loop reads CASSAGLAPYNEQFF. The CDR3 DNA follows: TGTGCCAGCAGCGCGGGGCTAGCTCCTTACAATGAGCAGTTCTTC.

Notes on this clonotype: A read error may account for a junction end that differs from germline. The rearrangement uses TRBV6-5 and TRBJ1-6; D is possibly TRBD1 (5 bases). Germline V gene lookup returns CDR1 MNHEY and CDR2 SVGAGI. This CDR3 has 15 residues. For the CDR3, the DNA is TGTGCCAGCAGTATAGACAGCGCAAATAATTCACCCCTCCGCTTT. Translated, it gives CASSIDSANNSPLRF.

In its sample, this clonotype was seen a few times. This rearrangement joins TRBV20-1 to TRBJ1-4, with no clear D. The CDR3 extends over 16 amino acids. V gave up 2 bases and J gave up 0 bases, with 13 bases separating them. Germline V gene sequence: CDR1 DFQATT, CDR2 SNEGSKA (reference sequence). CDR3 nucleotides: TGCAGTGCTAGAAGCCTCAGAGAGGCAACTAATGAAAAACTGTTTTTT. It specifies CSARSLREATNEKLFF.

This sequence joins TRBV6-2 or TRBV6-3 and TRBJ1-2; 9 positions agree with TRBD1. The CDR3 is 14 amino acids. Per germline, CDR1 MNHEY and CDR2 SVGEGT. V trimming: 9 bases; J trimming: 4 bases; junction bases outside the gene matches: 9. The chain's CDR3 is CARTSGQGVYGYTF. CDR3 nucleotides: TGTGCCAGGACCTCGGGACAGGGAGTCTATGGCTACACCTTC.

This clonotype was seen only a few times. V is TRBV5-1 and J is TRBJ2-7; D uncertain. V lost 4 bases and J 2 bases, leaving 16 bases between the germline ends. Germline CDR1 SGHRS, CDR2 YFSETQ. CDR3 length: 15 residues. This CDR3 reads CASSRIQDGAYEQYF. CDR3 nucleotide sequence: TGCGCCAGCAGCCGAATTCAGGACGGCGCCTACGAGCAGTACTTC.

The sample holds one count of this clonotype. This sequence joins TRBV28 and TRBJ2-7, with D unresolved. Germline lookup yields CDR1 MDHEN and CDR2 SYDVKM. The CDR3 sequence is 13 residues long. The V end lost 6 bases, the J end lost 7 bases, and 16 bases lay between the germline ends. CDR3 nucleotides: TGTGCCAGCAGGAGTTATGCCCTCGTGGAGCAGTACTTC. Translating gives CASRSYALVEQYF.

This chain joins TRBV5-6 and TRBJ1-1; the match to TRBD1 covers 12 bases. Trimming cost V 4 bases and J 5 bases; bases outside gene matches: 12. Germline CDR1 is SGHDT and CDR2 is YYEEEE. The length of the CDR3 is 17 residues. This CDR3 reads CASSIGTGGFFGTEAFF. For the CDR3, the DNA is TGTGCCAGCAGCATCGGGACAGGGGGCTTCTTTGGGACTGAAGCTTTCTTT.

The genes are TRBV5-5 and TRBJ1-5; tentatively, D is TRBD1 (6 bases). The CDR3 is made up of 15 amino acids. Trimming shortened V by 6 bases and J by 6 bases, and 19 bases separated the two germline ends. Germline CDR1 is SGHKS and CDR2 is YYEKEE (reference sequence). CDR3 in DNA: TGTGCCAGCACCCGCACAGGGTTGGACGGTCAGCCCCAGCATTTT. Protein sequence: CASTRTGLDGQPQHF.

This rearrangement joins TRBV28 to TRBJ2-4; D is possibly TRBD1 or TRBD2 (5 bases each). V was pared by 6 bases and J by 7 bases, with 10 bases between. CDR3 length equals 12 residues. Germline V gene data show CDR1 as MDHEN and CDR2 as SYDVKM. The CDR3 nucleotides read TGTGCCAGCAGCCGATGGGGGAACATTCAGTACTTC. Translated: CASSRWGNIQYF.

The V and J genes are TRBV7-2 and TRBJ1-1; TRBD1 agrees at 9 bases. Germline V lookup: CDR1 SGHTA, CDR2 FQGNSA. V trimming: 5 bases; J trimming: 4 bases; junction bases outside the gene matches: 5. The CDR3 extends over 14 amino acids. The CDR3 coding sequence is TGTGCCAGCAGCAGAGACAGGGGGTGCACTGAAGCTTTCTTT. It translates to CASSRDRGCTEAFF.

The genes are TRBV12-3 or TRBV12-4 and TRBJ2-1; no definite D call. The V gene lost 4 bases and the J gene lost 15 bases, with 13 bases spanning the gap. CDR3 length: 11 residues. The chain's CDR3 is CASSSRIGVFF. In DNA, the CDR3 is TGTGCCAGCAGTTCGAGAATTGGAGTGTTCTTC.

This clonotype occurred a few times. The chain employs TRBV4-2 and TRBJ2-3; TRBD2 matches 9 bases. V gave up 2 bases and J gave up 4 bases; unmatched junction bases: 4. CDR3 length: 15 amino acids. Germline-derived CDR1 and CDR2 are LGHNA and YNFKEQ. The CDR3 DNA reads TGTGCCAGCAGCCAAATAGCGGGAGCGGCAGATACGCAGTATTTT. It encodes CASSQIAGAADTQYF.

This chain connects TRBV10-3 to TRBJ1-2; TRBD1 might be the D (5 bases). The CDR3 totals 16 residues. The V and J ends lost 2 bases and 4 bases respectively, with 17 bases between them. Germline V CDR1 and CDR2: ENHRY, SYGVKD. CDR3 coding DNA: TGTGCCATCAGTGAGAGGAGGGACTTGAGCTTCTATGGCTACACCTTC. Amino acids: CAISERRDLSFYGYTF.

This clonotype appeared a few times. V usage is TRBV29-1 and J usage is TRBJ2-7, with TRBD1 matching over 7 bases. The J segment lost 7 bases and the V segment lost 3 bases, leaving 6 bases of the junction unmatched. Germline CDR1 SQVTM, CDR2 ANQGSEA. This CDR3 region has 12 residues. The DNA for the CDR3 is TGCAGCGTTGATGAGGGGGCGAGTGAGCAGTACTTC. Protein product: CSVDEGASEQYF.

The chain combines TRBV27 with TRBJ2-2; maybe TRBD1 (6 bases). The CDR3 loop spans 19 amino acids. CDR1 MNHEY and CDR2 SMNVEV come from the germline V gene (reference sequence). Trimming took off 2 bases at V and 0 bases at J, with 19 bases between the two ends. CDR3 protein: CASSLKLGLGAANTGELFF. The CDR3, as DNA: TGTGCCAGCAGTTTAAAATTGGGCCTGGGGGCAGCGAACACCGGGGAGCTGTTTTTT.

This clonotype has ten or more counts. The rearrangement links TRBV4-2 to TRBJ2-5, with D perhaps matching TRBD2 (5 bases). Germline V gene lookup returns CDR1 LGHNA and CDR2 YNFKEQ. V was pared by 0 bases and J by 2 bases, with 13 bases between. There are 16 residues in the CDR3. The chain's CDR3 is CASSQDKELAQETQYF. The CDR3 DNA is TGTGCCAGCAGCCAAGATAAGGAGCTAGCTCAAGAGACCCAGTACTTC.

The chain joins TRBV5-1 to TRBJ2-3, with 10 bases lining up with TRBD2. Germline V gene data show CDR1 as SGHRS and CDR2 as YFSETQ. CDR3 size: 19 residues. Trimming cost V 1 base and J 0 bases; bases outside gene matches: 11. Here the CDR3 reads CASSLKTGSGRESTDTQYF. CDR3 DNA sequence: TGCGCCAGCAGCTTGAAAACTGGGAGCGGGAGGGAAAGCACAGATACGCAGTATTTT.

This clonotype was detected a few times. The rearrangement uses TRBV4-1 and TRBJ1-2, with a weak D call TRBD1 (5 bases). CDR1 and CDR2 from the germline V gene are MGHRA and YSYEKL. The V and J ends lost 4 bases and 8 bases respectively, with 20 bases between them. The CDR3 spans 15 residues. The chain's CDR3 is CASSPSEGRTSGYTF. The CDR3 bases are TGCGCCAGCAGCCCCTCGGAGGGGAGGACTAGCGGCTACACCTTC.

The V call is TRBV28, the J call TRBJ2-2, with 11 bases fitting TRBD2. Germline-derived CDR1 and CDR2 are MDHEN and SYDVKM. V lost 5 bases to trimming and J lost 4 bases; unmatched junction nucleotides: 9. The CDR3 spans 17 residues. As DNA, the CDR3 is TGTGCCAGCAGTGGGGGTGTACTAGCGGGAGCCACCGGGGAGCTGTTTTTT. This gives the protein CASSGGVLAGATGELFF.

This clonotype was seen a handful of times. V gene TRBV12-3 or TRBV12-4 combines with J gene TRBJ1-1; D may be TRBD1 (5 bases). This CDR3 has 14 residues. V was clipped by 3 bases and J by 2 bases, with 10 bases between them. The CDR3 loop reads CASSFGRVNTEAFF. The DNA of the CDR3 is TGTGCCAGCAGTTTCGGCAGGGTCAACACTGAAGCTTTCTTT.

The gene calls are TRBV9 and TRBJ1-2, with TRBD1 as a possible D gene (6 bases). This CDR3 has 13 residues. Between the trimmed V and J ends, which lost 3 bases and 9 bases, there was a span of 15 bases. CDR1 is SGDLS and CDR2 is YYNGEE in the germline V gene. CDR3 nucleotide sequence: TGTGCCAGCAGCGCGCAACCCAGGGGAAGCTACACCTTC. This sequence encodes CASSAQPRGSYTF.

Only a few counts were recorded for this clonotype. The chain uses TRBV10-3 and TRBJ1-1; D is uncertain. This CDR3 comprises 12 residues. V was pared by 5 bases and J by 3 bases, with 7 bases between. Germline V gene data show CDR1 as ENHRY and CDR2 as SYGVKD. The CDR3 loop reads CAISNRDTEAFF. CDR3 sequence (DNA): TGTGCCATCAGTAACCGGGACACTGAAGCTTTCTTT.

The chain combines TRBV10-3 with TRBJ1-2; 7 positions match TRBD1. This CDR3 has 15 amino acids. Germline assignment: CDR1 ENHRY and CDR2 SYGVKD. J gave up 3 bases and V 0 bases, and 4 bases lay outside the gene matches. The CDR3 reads CAISESGGTDYGYTF. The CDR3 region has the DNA TGTGCCATCAGTGAGTCGGGAGGGACAGACTATGGCTACACCTTC.